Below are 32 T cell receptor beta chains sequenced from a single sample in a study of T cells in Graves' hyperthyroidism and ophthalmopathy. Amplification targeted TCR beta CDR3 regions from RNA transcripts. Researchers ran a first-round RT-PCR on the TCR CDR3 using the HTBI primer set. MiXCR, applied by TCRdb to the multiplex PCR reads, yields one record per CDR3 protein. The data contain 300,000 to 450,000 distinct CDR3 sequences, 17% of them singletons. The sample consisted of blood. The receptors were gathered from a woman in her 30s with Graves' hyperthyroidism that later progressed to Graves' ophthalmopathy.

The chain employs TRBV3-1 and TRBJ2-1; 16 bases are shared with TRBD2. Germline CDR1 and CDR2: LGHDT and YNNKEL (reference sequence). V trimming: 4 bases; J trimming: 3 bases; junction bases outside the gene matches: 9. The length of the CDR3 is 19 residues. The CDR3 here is CASSPGTSGRATNYNEQFF. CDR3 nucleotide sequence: TGTGCCAGCAGCCCTGGGACTAGCGGGAGGGCCACCAACTACAATGAGCAGTTCTTC.

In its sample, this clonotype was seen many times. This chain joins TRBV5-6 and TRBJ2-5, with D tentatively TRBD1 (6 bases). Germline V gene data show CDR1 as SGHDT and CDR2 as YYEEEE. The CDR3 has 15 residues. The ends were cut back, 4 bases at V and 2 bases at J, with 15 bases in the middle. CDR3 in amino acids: CASSPNPGEQETQYF. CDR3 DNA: TGTGCCAGCAGCCCCAACCCAGGGGAACAAGAGACCCAGTACTTC.

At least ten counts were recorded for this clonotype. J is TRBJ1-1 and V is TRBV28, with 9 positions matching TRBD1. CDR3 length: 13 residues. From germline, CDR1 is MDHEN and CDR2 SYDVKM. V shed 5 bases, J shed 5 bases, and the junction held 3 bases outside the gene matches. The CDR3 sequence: CASSGQGRTEAFF. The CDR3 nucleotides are TGTGCCAGCAGTGGACAGGGGCGGACTGAAGCTTTCTTT.

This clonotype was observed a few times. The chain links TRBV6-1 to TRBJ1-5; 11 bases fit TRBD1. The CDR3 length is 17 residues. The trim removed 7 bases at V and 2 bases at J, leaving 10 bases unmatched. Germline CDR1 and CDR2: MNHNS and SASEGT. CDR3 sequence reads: CASILGQGALGNQPQHF. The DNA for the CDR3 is TGTGCCAGCATTCTCGGACAGGGGGCTTTGGGCAATCAGCCCCAGCATTTT.

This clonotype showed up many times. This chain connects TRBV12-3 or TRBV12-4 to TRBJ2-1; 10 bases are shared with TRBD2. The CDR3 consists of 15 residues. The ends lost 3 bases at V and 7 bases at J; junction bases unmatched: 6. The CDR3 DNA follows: TGTGCCAGCAGTTTGGAGCGGGGGGGCCGGAATGAGCAGTTCTTC. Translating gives CASSLERGGRNEQFF.

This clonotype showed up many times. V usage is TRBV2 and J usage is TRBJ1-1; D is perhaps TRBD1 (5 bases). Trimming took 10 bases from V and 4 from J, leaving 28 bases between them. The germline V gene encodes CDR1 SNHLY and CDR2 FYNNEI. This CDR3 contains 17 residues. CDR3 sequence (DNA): TGTGCCACCTCAGGGCAAGCAGGGCGCGGGGGGAGCACTGAAGCTTTCTTT. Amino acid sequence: CATSGQAGRGGSTEAFF.

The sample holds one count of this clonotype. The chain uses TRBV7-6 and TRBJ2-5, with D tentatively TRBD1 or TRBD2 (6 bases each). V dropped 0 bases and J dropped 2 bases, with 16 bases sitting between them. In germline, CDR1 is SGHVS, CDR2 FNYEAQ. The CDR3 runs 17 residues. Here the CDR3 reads CASSLAGGTGLQETQYF. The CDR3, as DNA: TGTGCCAGCAGCTTAGCAGGGGGGACCGGACTACAAGAGACCCAGTACTTC.

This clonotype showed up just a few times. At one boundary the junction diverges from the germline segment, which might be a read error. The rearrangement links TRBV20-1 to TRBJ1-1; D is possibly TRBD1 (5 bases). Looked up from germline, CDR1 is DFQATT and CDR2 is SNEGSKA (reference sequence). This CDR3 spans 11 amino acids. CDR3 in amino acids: CSAGPDTEAFF. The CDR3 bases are TGCAGTGCTGGACCGGACACTGAAGCTTTCTTC.

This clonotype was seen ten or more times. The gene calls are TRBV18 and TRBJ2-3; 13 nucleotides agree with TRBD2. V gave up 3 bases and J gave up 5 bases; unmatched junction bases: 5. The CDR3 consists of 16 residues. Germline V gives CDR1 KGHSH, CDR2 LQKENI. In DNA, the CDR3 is TGTGCCAGCTCACCGGGACTAGCGGGAAGTGGAGATACGCAGTATTTT. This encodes CASSPGLAGSGDTQYF.

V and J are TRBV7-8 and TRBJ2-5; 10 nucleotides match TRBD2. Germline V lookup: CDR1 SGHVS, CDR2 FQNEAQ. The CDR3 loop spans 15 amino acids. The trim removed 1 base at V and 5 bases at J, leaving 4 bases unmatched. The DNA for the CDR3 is TGTGCCAGCAGCTTAGTAGCTAGCGGGGGTGAGACCCAGTACTTC. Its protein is CASSLVASGGETQYF. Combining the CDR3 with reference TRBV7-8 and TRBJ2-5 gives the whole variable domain GAGVSQSPRYKVAKRGQDVALRCDPISGHVSLFWYQQALGQGPEFLTYFQNEAQLDKSGLPSDRFFAERPEGSVSTLKIQRTQQEDSAVYLCASSLVASGGETQYFGPGTRLLVL.

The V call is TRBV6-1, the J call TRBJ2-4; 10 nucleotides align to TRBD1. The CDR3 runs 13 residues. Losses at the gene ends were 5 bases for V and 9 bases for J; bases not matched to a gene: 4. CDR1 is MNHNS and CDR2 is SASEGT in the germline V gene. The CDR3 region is CASSLRDRGIQYF. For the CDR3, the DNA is TGTGCCAGCAGTCTCCGGGACAGGGGCATTCAGTACTTC.

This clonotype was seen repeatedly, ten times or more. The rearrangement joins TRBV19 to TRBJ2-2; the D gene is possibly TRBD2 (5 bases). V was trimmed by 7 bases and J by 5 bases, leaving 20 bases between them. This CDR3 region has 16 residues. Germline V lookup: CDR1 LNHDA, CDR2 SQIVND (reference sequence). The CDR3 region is CASKIYLTGGTGELFF. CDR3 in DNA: TGTGCCAGTAAAATTTACCTAACTGGCGGGACCGGGGAGCTGTTTTTT.

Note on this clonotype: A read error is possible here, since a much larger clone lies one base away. The CDR3 protein is CASILEAPNNEQFF. The CDR3 nucleotides are TGTGCCAGCATCTTAGAGGCGCCCAACAATGAGCAGTTCTTC. The chain links TRBV11-2 to TRBJ2-1; unclear D gene. The CDR3 sequence is 14 residues long. Germline V gene sequence: CDR1 SGHAT, CDR2 FQNNGV.

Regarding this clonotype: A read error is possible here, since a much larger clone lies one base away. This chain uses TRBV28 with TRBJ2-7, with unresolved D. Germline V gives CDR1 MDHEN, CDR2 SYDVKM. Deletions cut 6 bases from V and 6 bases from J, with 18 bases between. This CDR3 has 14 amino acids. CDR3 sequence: CASSDRALGLEQYF. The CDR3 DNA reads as TGTGCCAGCAGCGACCGGGCCCTGGGTCTCGAGCAGTACTTC.

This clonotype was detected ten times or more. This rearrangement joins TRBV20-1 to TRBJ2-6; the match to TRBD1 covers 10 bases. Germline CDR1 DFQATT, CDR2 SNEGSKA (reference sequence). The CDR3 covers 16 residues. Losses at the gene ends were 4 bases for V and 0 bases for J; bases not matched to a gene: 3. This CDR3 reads CSATGTGVSGANVLTF. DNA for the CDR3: TGCAGTGCTACCGGGACAGGGGTCTCTGGGGCCAACGTCCTGACTTTC.

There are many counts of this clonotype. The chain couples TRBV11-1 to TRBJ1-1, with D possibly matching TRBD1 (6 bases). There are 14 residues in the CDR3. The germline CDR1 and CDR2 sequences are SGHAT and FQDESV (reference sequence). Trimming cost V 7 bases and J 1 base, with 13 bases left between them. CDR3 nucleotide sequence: TGTGCCAGCACCCACGCAGGGGCGAACACTGAAGCTTTCTTT. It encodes CASTHAGANTEAFF.

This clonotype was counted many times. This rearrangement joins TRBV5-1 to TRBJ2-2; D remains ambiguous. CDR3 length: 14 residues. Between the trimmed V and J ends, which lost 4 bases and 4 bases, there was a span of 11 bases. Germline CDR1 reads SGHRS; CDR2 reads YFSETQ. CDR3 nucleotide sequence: TGCGCCAGCAGCACATACTACACCACCGGGGAGCTGTTTTTT. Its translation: CASSTYYTTGELFF.

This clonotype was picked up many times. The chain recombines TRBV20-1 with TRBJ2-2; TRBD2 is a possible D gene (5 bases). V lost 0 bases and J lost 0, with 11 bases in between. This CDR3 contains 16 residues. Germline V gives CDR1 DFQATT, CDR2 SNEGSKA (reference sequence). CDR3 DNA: TGCAGTGCTAGAGATCGACGGCGGGCGAACACCGGGGAGCTGTTTTTT. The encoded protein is CSARDRRRANTGELFF.

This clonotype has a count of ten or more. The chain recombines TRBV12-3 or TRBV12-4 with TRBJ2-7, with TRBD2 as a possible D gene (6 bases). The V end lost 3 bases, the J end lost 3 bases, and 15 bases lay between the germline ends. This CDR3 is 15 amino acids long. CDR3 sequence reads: CASSFTTAGSYEQYF. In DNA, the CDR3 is TGTGCCAGCAGTTTTACAACGGCCGGGAGCTACGAGCAGTACTTC.

The CDR3 loop reads CASSELISGVNGETQYF. As DNA, the CDR3 is TGTGCCAGCAGTGAATTGATTAGCGGGGTAAATGGAGAGACCCAGTACTTC. This chain links TRBV6-1 with TRBJ2-5, with 8 bases matching TRBD2. CDR1 is MNHNS and CDR2 is SASEGT in the germline V gene. Trimming cost V 2 bases and J 4 bases; bases outside gene matches: 12. CDR3 length equals 17 residues.

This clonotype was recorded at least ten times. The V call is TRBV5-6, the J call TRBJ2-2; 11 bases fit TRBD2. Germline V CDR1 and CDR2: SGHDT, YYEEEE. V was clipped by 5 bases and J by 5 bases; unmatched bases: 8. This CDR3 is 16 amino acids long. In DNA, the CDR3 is TGTGCCAGCAGAGGTCGACTAGCGGGGAGGACCGGGGAGCTGTTTTTT. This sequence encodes CASRGRLAGRTGELFF.

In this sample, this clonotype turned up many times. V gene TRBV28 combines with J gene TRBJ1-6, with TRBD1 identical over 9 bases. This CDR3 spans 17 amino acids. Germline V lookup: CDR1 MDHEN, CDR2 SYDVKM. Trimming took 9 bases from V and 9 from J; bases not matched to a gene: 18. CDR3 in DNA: TGTGCCAGTACGGGGACCCTAGGACAGGGGTTAAGTTCACCCCTCCACTTT. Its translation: CASTGTLGQGLSSPLHF.

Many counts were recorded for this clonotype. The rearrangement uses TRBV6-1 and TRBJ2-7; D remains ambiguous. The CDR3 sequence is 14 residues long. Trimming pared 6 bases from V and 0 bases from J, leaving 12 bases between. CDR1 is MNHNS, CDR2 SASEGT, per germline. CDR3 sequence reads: CASSAGPSSYEQYF. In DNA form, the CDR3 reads TGTGCCAGCAGCGCAGGTCCTAGCTCCTACGAGCAGTACTTC.

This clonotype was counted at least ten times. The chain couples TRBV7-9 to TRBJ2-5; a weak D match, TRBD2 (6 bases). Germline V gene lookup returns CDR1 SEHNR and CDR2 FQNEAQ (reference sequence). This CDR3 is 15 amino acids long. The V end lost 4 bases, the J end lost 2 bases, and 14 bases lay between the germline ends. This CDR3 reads CASSSWGAGQETQYF. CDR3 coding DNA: TGTGCCAGCAGCTCCTGGGGCGCGGGGCAAGAGACCCAGTACTTC.

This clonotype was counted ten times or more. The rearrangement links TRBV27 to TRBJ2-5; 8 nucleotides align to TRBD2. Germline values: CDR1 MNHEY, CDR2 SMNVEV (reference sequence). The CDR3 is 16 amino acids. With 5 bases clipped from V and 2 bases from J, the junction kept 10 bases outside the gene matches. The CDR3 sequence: CASSPHRGGGQETQYF. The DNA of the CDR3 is TGTGCCAGCAGTCCCCACCGGGGGGGCGGACAAGAGACCCAGTACTTC.

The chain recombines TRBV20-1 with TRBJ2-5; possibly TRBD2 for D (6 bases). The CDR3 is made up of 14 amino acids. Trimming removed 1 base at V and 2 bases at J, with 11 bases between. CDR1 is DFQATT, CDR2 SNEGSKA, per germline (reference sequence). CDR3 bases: TGCAGTGCTAGAGTGGGGGGAACACAAGAGACCCAGTACTTC. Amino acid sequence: CSARVGGTQETQYF.

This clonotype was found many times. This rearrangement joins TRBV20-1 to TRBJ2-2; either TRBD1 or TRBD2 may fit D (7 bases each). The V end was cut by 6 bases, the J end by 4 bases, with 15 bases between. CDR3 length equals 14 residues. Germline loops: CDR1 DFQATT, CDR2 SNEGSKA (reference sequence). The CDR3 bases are TGCAGTGCAGGGGAGGGGGCGGGCACCGGGGAGCTGTTTTTT. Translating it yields CSAGEGAGTGELFF.

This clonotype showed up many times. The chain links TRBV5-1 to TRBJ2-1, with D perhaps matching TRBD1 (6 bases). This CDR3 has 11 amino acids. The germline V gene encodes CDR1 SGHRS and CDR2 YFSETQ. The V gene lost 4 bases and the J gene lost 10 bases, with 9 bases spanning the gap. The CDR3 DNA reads TGCGCCAGCAGCCTGGGACAAGAGCAGTTCTTC. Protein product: CASSLGQEQFF.

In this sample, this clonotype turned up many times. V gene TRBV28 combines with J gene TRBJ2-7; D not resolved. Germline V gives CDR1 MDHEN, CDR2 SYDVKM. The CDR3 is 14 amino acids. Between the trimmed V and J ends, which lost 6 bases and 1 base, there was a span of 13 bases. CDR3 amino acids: CASSAPGLSYEQYF. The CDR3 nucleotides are TGTGCCAGCAGCGCACCCGGTCTGTCCTACGAGCAGTACTTC. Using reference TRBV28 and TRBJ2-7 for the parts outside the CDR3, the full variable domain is DVKVTQSSRYLVKRTGEKVFLECVQDMDHENMFWYRQDPGLGLRLIYFSYDVKMKEKGDIPEGYSVSREKKERFSLILESASTNQTSMYLCASSAPGLSYEQYFGPGTRLTVT.

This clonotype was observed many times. In DNA form, the CDR3 reads TGTGCCAGCAGTTACTCCGCCCAGCCCCAGCATTTT. Translation gives CASSYSAQPQHF. The chain has TRBV6-6 and TRBJ1-5; D unresolved. Trimming took 0 bases from V and 7 from J, leaving 4 bases between them. Germline V gene data show CDR1 as MNHNY and CDR2 as SVGAGI (reference sequence). The CDR3 extends over 12 amino acids.

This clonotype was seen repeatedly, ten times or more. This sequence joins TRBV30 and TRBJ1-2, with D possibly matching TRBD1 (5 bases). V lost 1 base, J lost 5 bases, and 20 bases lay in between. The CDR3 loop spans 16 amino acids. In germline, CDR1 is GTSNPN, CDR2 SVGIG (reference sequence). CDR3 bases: TGTGCCTGGAGTGACCCCGTCGGCAGGGAGGAATATGGCTACACCTTC. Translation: CAWSDPVGREEYGYTF.

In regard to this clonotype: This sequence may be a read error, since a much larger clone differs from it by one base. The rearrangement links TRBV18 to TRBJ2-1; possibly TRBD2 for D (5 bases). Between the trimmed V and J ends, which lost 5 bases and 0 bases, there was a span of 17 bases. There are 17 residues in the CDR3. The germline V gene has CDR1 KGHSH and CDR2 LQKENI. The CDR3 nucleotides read TGTGCCAGCTCATTAGCCCGGGATCATCTCTCCTACAATGAGCAGTTCTTC. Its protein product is CASSLARDHLSYNEQFF.